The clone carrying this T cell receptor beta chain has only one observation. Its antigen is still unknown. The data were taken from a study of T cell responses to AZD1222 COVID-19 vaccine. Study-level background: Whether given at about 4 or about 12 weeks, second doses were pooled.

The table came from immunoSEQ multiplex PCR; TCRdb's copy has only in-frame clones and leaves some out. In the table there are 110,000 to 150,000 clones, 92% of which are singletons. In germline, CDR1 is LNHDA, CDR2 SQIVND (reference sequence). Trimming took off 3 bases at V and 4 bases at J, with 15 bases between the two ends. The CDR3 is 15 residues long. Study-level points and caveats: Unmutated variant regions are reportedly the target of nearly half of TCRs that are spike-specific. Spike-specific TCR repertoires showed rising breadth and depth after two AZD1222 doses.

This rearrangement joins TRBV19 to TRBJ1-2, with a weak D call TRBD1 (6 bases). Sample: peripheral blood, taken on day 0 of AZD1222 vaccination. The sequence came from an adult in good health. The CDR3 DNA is TGTGCCAGTAGTATGGGGGCCAGGAAGGTCTATGGCTACACCTTC. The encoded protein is CASSMGARKVYGYTF.